This paragraph covers one T cell receptor beta chain sequence. Antigen: not known. One entry per CDR3 protein results from TCRdb running MiXCR on the RT-PCR reads. There are 600,000 to 850,000 distinct CDR3 sequences in the sample; around 15% occur only once, and about 7.4% lies in the top ten. This CDR3 spans 13 amino acids. V was clipped by 8 bases and J by 5 bases, with 15 bases between them. The germline V gene has CDR1 MNHNS and CDR2 SASEGT. This record comes from a study of response to subunit inactivated influenza vaccine. Notes on the study in general: Few additional T cells are recruited per seasonal influenza vaccination, authors suggested.

This chain joins TRBV6-1 and TRBJ2-5; D perhaps matches TRBD1 (6 bases). This sequence originates from a man aged 45-65 years who received an inactivated influenza vaccine. The sequencing here drew on PBMCs from blood, taken roughly 2 weeks before vaccination. CDR3 sequence (DNA): TGTGCCAGCTACAGGGCCCGCGGGGAGACCCAGTACTTC. Translated, it gives CASYRARGETQYF.